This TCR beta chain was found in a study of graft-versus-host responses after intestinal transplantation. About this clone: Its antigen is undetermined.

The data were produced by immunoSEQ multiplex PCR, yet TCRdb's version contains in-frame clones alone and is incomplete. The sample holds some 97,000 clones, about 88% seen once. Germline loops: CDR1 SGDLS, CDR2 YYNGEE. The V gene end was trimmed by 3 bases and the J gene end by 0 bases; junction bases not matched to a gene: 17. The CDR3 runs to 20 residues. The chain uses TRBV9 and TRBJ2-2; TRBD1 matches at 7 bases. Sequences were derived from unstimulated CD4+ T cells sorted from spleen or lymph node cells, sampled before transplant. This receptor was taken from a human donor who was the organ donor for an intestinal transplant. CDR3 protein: CASSAKTGDVILTNTGELFF. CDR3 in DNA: TGTGCCAGCAGCGCCAAAACAGGGGACGTCATATTAACGAACACCGGGGAGCTGTTTTTT.